Each of the 29 T cell receptor beta chains below was sequenced from the same sample in a study of blood T cell repertoires in COVID-19. Some clones are missing from TCRdb's copy, which holds only in-frame ones; the method was immunoSEQ multiplex PCR. The data contain 140,000 to 150,000 clones, 84% of them seen just once; the ten biggest clones take up 4.8%. The material sequenced was peripheral blood. Receptor source: a human donor in a cohort sampled during active COVID-19.

This clone was observed once. This chain links TRBV2 with TRBJ1-5; 7 nucleotides line up with TRBD1. Germline values: CDR1 SNHLY, CDR2 FYNNEI. With 6 bases clipped from V and 5 bases from J, the junction kept 4 bases outside the gene matches. The CDR3 is 13 amino acids. CDR3 DNA sequence: TGTGCCAGCAGACAGGGGACCGATCAGCCCCAGCATTTT. It yields the protein CASRQGTDQPQHF.

The rearrangement joins TRBV7-8 to TRBJ1-6, with D possibly being TRBD1 (6 bases). The germline gives CDR1 SGHVS, CDR2 FQNEAQ. Trimming left V 5 bases short and J 5 bases short, with 19 bases between. The CDR3 is made up of 17 amino acids. CDR3 bases: TGTGCCAGCAGCCAACGTGGCGGGGGCTTCAATAATTCACCCCTCCACTTT. As protein: CASSQRGGGFNNSPLHF.

As DNA, the CDR3 is TGTGCCAGCAGGAAGGGCGGGGGCAGCACAGATACGCAGTATTTT. This codes for CASRKGGGSTDTQYF. J is TRBJ2-3 and V is TRBV9; a weak D match, TRBD2 (7 bases). The ends were cut back, 5 bases at V and 0 bases at J, with 13 bases in the middle. The CDR3 has 15 amino acids. The germline V gene encodes CDR1 SGDLS and CDR2 YYNGEE.

V is TRBV10-3 and J is TRBJ2-3; D not certain. CDR1 ENHRY and CDR2 SYGVKD come from the germline V gene. The germline V and J ends were trimmed by 7 bases and 3 bases, with 11 bases remaining between them. The CDR3 runs 13 residues. The CDR3 DNA is TGTGCCATCACGGCGGAGACTACAGATACGCAGTATTTT. It is translated as CAITAETTDTQYF.

The chain couples TRBV7-9 to TRBJ2-2, with 7 bases lining up with TRBD2. Trimming removed 5 bases from V and 6 bases from J; junction bases left unmatched: 3. Germline loops: CDR1 SEHNR, CDR2 FQNEAQ (reference sequence). This CDR3 contains 13 residues. CDR3 amino acids: CASSAGRAGELFF. CDR3 DNA: TGTGCCAGCAGCGCTGGGAGGGCCGGGGAGCTGTTTTTT. Combining the CDR3 with reference TRBV7-9 and TRBJ2-2 gives the whole variable domain DTGVSQNPRHKITKRGQNVTFRCDPISEHNRLYWYRQTLGQGPEFLTYFQNEAQLEKSRLLSDRFSAERPKGSFSTLEIQRTEQGDSAMYLCASSAGRAGELFFGEGSRLTVL.

This rearrangement joins TRBV7-9 to TRBJ1-6, with a weak D call TRBD1 (6 bases). Germline CDR1 SEHNR, CDR2 FQNEAQ (reference sequence). The V end was cut by 5 bases, the J end by 10 bases, with 15 bases between. This CDR3 region has 14 residues. CDR3 residues: CASSLGQRESPLHF. CDR3 nucleotide sequence: TGTGCCAGCAGCCTTGGACAGCGGGAATCACCCCTCCACTTT.

This rearrangement joins TRBV11-3 to TRBJ2-3; D not certain. The V gene lost 4 bases and the J gene lost 2 bases, with 10 bases spanning the gap. Germline CDR1 SGHNT, CDR2 YENEEA. The CDR3 loop spans 14 amino acids. CDR3 sequence reads: CASSSSRITDTQYF. CDR3 sequence (DNA): TGTGCCAGCAGCTCCTCGAGAATCACAGATACGCAGTATTTT.

The chain joins TRBV5-1 to TRBJ2-2; TRBD1 agrees at 8 bases. The V and J ends lost 7 bases and 2 bases, in that order; junction bases with no gene match: 10. The CDR3 spans 16 residues. The germline gives CDR1 SGHRS, CDR2 YFSETQ. The CDR3 DNA follows: TGCGCCAGCTCCCCGACAGGGGCGGTAAACACCGGGGAGCTGTTTTTT. Its translation: CASSPTGAVNTGELFF.

The chain employs TRBV19 and TRBJ1-2, with D possibly matching TRBD1 (6 bases). The germline CDR1 and CDR2 sequences are LNHDA and SQIVND (reference sequence). V was clipped by 6 bases and J by 2 bases, with 10 bases between them. The CDR3 sequence is 13 residues long. This CDR3 is CASSFDRNYGYTF. CDR3 nucleotide sequence: TGTGCCAGTAGCTTCGACAGGAACTATGGCTACACCTTC.

This clone showed up just a few times. The rearrangement links TRBV18 to TRBJ2-7; possibly TRBD2 for D (6 bases). Germline CDR1 KGHSH, CDR2 LQKENI. Deletions cut 5 bases from V and 0 bases from J, with 17 bases between. The CDR3 sequence is 16 residues long. In nucleotides, the CDR3 is TGTGCCAGCTCATCAAGGAGGGCAGGGAGCTCCTACGAGCAGTACTTC. As protein: CASSSRRAGSSYEQYF.

The J gene is TRBJ1-6, the V gene TRBV12-3 or TRBV12-4; 8 bases fit TRBD1. The CDR3 sequence is 13 residues long. J lost 7 bases, V lost 5 bases, and 1 base had no gene match. CDR3: CASSGQGNSPLHF. The DNA of the CDR3 is TGTGCCAGCAGTGGACAGGGAAATTCACCCCTCCACTTT.

This clone showed up just once. The V and J genes are TRBV4-2 and TRBJ1-4; the match to TRBD1 covers 8 bases. CDR1 is LGHNA, CDR2 YNFKEQ, per germline. The V gene end was trimmed by 3 bases and the J gene end by 9 bases; junction bases not matched to a gene: 12. This CDR3 spans 16 amino acids. The CDR3 region is CASSQVSGTGEKKLFF. The CDR3 nucleotides read TGTGCCAGCAGCCAGGTGTCAGGGACAGGCGAGAAAAAACTGTTTTTT.

The genes are TRBV5-5 and TRBJ1-6, with 7 bases aligning to TRBD1. The V gene end was trimmed by 0 bases and the J gene end by 8 bases; junction bases not matched to a gene: 5. The CDR3 loop spans 15 amino acids. Per germline, CDR1 SGHKS and CDR2 YYEKEE (reference sequence). CDR3 in amino acids: CASSLGQGDYSPLHF. The CDR3 DNA reads TGTGCCAGCAGCTTGGGTCAGGGGGATTATTCACCCCTCCACTTT.

This chain uses TRBV28 with TRBJ2-2; D uncertain. Germline V lookup: CDR1 MDHEN, CDR2 SYDVKM. Trimming removed 2 bases from V and 4 bases from J, with 5 bases in between. This CDR3 contains 13 residues. CDR3 coding DNA: TGTGCCAGCAGTTTACGTCGCACCGGGGAGCTGTTTTTT. It codes for CASSLRRTGELFF.

V is TRBV5-1 and J is TRBJ1-6; tentatively, D is TRBD1 (5 bases). CDR1 is SGHRS, CDR2 YFSETQ, per germline. The V gene lost 4 bases and the J gene lost 7 bases, with 18 bases spanning the gap. This CDR3 is 16 amino acids long. The CDR3 DNA follows: TGCGCCAGCAGCAGGGGCGGGCCAAGCGGGAATTCACCCCTCCACTTT. Translating gives CASSRGGPSGNSPLHF.

The J gene is TRBJ2-1, the V gene TRBV11-2; TRBD1 aligns across 7 bases. Germline V CDR1 and CDR2: SGHAT, FQNNGV. The V gene end was trimmed by 1 base and the J gene end by 7 bases; junction bases not matched to a gene: 10. The CDR3 contains 16 residues. CDR3 region: CASSLGGDRVGNEQFF. The CDR3 DNA follows: TGTGCCAGCAGCTTAGGGGGAGACAGGGTAGGGAATGAGCAGTTCTTC.

The V call is TRBV7-9, the J call TRBJ2-4, with TRBD1 matching 12 bases. J was trimmed by 7 bases and V by 1 base; bases with no gene match: 5. From germline, CDR1 is SEHNR and CDR2 FQNEAQ (reference sequence). The CDR3 covers 16 residues. The CDR3 reads CASSLGGQGARNIQYF. For the CDR3, the DNA is TGTGCCAGCAGCTTAGGGGGACAGGGGGCTAGGAACATTCAGTACTTC. Full variable domain (rest looked up from reference TRBV7-9 and TRBJ2-4): DTGVSQNPRHKITKRGQNVTFRCDPISEHNRLYWYRQTLGQGPEFLTYFQNEAQLEKSRLLSDRFSAERPKGSFSTLEIQRTEQGDSAMYLCASSLGGQGARNIQYFGAGTRLSVL.

This clone showed up just once. The V call is TRBV30, the J call TRBJ1-1; D is perhaps TRBD1 (5 bases). Germline loops: CDR1 GTSNPN, CDR2 SVGIG (reference sequence). V was cut by 2 bases and J by 0 bases, with 16 bases left in between. The CDR3 covers 16 residues. This CDR3 is CAWSFSQGSMNTEAFF. The CDR3 DNA is TGTGCCTGGAGTTTCAGCCAGGGCAGCATGAACACTGAAGCTTTCTTT.

The chain couples TRBV4-2 to TRBJ2-4; the match to TRBD2 covers 13 bases. CDR1 is LGHNA, CDR2 YNFKEQ, per germline. Losses at the gene ends were 1 base for V and 7 bases for J; bases not matched to a gene: 7. This CDR3 spans 17 amino acids. The CDR3 nucleotides read TGTGCCAGCAGCCAAGGGACTAGCGGGGGCTTTGAGAACATTCAGTACTTC. Its protein is CASSQGTSGGFENIQYF.

V is TRBV9 and J is TRBJ2-3, with D unclear. Trimming stripped 0 bases from V and 5 bases from J, with 19 bases between. CDR3 length equals 17 residues. Germline V gene data show CDR1 as SGDLS and CDR2 as YYNGEE. In DNA form, the CDR3 reads TGTGCCAGCAGCGTAGACGGCTTCTTGGGCTTGGAAGATACGCAGTATTTT. It yields the protein CASSVDGFLGLEDTQYF.

The rearrangement joins TRBV6-1 to TRBJ2-1; 9 bases line up with TRBD2. Germline V gene sequence: CDR1 MNHNS, CDR2 SASEGT. This CDR3 region has 13 residues. V lost 3 bases, J lost 8 bases, and 2 bases stayed unmatched. DNA for the CDR3: TGTGCCAGCAGTGAGGAGCGGGGGGATGAGCAGTTCTTC. Its protein product is CASSEERGDEQFF.

This clone occurred once. The V call is TRBV11-2, the J call TRBJ2-2, with D possibly TRBD2 on 6 matching bases. V lost 5 bases and J 1 base, leaving 14 bases between the germline ends. Looked up from germline, CDR1 is SGHAT and CDR2 is FQNNGV. The CDR3 runs 16 residues. The CDR3 nucleotides are TGTGCCAGCAGCCCCTTCCCTAGCGAGAACACCGGGGAGCTGTTTTTT. Translating it yields CASSPFPSENTGELFF.

V gene TRBV5-1 combines with J gene TRBJ2-3, with 9 bases aligning to TRBD2. The CDR3 length is 15 residues. With V trimmed by 2 bases and J by 4 bases, 5 bases remained unmatched. Germline V gene sequence: CDR1 SGHRS, CDR2 YFSETQ. The CDR3 DNA sequence: TGCGCCAGCAGCTTCGGCGGGGGGGTGGCAGATACGCAGTATTTT. It encodes CASSFGGGVADTQYF.

The chain uses TRBV19 and TRBJ1-2; TRBD1 agrees at 9 bases. Trimming cost V 7 bases and J 4 bases; bases outside gene matches: 4. CDR3 length: 13 residues. CDR1 is LNHDA and CDR2 is SQIVND in the germline V gene (reference sequence). The CDR3 DNA reads TGTGCCAGTAACCCGGACAGGGGCTATGGCTACACCTTC. Protein product: CASNPDRGYGYTF.

V usage is TRBV2 and J usage is TRBJ1-5; TRBD1 matches 8 bases. The V and J ends lost 6 bases and 4 bases, in that order; junction bases with no gene match: 8. This CDR3 is built from 15 residues. CDR1 and CDR2 from the germline V gene are SNHLY and FYNNEI. The CDR3 sequence: CASRVTGGGNQPQHF. The CDR3 nucleotides are TGTGCCAGCAGGGTCACAGGGGGGGGGAATCAGCCCCAGCATTTT.

V gene TRBV6-5 combines with J gene TRBJ1-2; 11 bases fit TRBD1. The CDR3 is made up of 15 amino acids. Trimming cost V 7 bases and J 3 bases; bases outside gene matches: 7. The germline V gene encodes CDR1 MNHEY and CDR2 SVGAGI. The CDR3 sequence: CASTLRTGGDYGYTF. In nucleotides, the CDR3 is TGTGCCAGCACTCTTCGGACAGGGGGCGACTATGGCTACACCTTC.

The gene calls are TRBV5-1 and TRBJ1-1; D perhaps matches TRBD1 (6 bases). The V end lost 0 bases, the J end lost 1 base, and 10 bases lay between the germline ends. This CDR3 has 15 residues. Germline assignment: CDR1 SGHRS and CDR2 YFSETQ. CDR3 region: CASSLDTGQNTEAFF. The CDR3 coding sequence is TGCGCCAGCAGCTTGGATACAGGGCAGAACACTGAAGCTTTCTTT.

V gene TRBV7-3 combines with J gene TRBJ2-1; 16 nucleotides line up with TRBD2. CDR1 is SGHTA and CDR2 is FQGTGA in the germline V gene. V gave up 3 bases and J gave up 4 bases; unmatched junction bases: 3. The CDR3 length is 17 residues. Written as DNA, the CDR3 is TGTGCCAGCAGCTTTACGGGACTAGCGGGAGGGTACAATGAGCAGTTCTTC. It specifies CASSFTGLAGGYNEQFF.

J is TRBJ2-3 and V is TRBV5-5; D may be TRBD2 (5 bases). This CDR3 contains 16 residues. Germline assignment: CDR1 SGHKS and CDR2 YYEKEE (reference sequence). With 1 base removed from V and 2 bases from J, the gap between germline ends came to 14 bases. CDR3 bases: TGTGCCAGCAGCTTGAGGCCCGAGGGCTACACAGATACGCAGTATTTT. Protein: CASSLRPEGYTDTQYF.